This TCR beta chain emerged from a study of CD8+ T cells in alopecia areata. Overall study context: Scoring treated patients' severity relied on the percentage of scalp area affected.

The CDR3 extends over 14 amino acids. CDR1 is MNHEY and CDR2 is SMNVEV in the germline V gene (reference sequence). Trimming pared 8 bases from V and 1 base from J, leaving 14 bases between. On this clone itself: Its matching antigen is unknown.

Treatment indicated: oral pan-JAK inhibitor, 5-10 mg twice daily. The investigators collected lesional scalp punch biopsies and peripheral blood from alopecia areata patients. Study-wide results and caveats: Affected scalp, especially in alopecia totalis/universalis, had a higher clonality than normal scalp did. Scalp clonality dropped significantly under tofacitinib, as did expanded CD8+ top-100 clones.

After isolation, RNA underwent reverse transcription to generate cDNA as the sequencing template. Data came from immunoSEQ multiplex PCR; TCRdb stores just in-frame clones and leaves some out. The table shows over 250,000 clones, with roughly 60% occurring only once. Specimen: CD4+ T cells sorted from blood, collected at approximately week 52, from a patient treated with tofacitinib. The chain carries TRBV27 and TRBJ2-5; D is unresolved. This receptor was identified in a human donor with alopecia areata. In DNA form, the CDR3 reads TGTGCCAGCCAACCACTCCCGGGCCAAGAGACCCAGTACTTC. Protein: CASQPLPGQETQYF.